This T cell receptor (beta chain) was identified in a study of neurological immune-mediated disorders. General study findings and limits: Patients with HTLV-1-associated myelopathy had the highest level of TCR clonal expansion, whereas patients with multiple sclerosis had the lowest level, falling beneath the level found in healthy controls.

Volunteers attending a blood bank in Maryland, USA, served as healthy controls. Stored at -80 C, 2 million PBMCs were the source of the unsorted libraries. Germline V gene sequence: CDR1 MDHEN, CDR2 SYDVKM. V was trimmed by 2 bases and J by 7 bases, leaving 15 bases between them. This CDR3 is 16 amino acids long. This clonotype was seen repeatedly, ten times or more. Its target is not known. 5'RACE with 10-nucleotide random UMIs produced the cDNA. MiXCR, run by TCRdb on the 5' RACE reads, gives a single entry per CDR3 protein. This sample yields 40,000 or so distinct CDR3 sequences, of which more than 6.5% are seen a single time; about 4.6% belongs to the top ten.

The sequenced sample was PBMCs. This TCR came from a woman between 40 and 55 years old in good health. V is TRBV28 and J is TRBJ1-6; D might be TRBD1 (5 bases). Here the CDR3 DNA reads TGTGCCAGCAGTTTAGAAGGGGTTAGTGGGAATTCACCCCTCCACTTT. It specifies CASSLEGVSGNSPLHF.